This T cell receptor beta chain appears in the sequencing data of a study of T cell clonotyping in hematopoietic cell transplantation (dated by TCRdb to the early 2020s). Regarding the research as a whole: In the study, 150 or so blood samples were gathered from 35 to 45 consecutive transplant recipients and their related donors. Recruitment of patients ran from late 2015 to early 2017, and follow-up continued until late 2020 or until death.

On this clone itself: No antigen is known for it. Base qualities are not at hand, and no much larger clone is one base apart.

TCR beta CDR3 regions were amplified from genomic DNA with the immunoSEQ assay, a bias-controlled multiplex PCR using V- and J-specific primers. A second PCR step added a proprietary barcode and Illumina adapter sequences to the CDR3 amplicons. CDR3 libraries were sequenced on an Illumina MiSeq instrument. Turning to the authors' computational methods: immunoSEQ Analyzer 3.0 was used for export and quality control, with R Bioconductor and Immunarch used for downstream analyses. Only productive rearrangements in the normalized downsampled data set were used to calculate repertoire metrics. In the normalized cohort, clonotypes with more than 5 templates were defined as pathologically expanded. Repertoire diversity was measured with the Inverse Simpson Index. CMV-specificity analyses were carried out on the non-normalized data set to capture all clonotypes. TCRdb obtained this table from immuneACCESS and retained in-frame rearrangements with V and J assigned. These tables miss some clones; where compared with another copy, unresolved V genes account for less than half of the shortfall, and the remainder is unexplained. The V and J calls and clone size come from that table; D and trimming were worked out from the DNA. The sample table lists 5,000 or so clones, around 78% of them with a count of one. Jointly, the top ten make up less than 15% of the sample.

CDR1 and CDR2, looked up from the germline V gene, are MNHEY and SVGAGI. Taken from cysteine to phenylalanine, the CDR3 has 15 residues. The sequence is cut down to CDR3 DNA, 45 bases in frame from base 1. Relative to germline, V is 2 bases shorter and J is 0 bases shorter, with 5 bases between their ends. The paper as a whole reports these results and caveats: After transplant, TCR diversity in recipients dropped, and pathologically expanded clonotypes increased progressively from day 30 to day 180. Only a small fraction of recipient repertoires overlapped donor repertoires, with over 97% appearing de novo at the given depth. Broader TCR repertoire diversity after transplant was predicted by Inverse Simpson Index values from donors and from recipients before transplant. The sample size was limited and the cells went unsorted, which meant the CD4 and CD8 repertoire contributions could not be told apart.

Reading the label with the study, this specimen's time point is: 30 days after allo-HCT. Blood samples were obtained from recipients approximately 28 days before transplant and at days 30, 100 and 180 after transplant. Using Nuclei Lysis Solution, genomic DNA was extracted from unfractionated peripheral blood mononuclear cells that were either fresh or cryopreserved. This chain is built from TRBV6-5 and TRBJ2-6; the D gene cannot be named for sure. This receptor was taken from a male patient aged 55 to 70 who had an allogeneic stem cell transplant from an unrelated donor, so the T cells may come from the graft donor. Some clones in this sample may be carry-over from other donors' samples. Sequenced here: peripheral blood mononuclear cells, sampled 30 days after allogeneic stem cell transplant. The bases are TGTGCCAGCAGTTACATGCTCTCTGGGGCCAACGTCCTGACTTTC. Its protein reads: CASSYMLSGANVLTF.